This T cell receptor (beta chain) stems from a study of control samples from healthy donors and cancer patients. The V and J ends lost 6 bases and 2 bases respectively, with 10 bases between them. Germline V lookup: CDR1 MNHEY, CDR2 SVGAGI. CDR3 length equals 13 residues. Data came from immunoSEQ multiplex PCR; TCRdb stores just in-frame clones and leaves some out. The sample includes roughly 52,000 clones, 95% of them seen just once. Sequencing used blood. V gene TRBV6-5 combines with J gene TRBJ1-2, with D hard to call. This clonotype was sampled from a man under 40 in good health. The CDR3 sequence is CASSPGRNYGYTF. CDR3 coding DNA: TGTGCCAGCAGCCCCGGTAGAAACTATGGCTACACCTTC.